Listed below are T cell receptor beta chains from one sample, sequenced in a study of CXCR3-negative and CXCR3-positive naive CD8 T cells. One entry per CDR3 protein, without DNA, is what TCRdb gives after re-calling the 5' RACE reads. The table lists about 120,000 distinct CDR3 sequences. The sample comprised naive CXCR3+ CD8+ T cells from blood. The receptors were sampled from a human donor in good health. Some clones in this sample may be carry-over from other donors' samples. CDR3s include the opening cysteine and the closing phenylalanine or tryptophan. Each record gives: V gene, J gene, CDR3 protein.

V gene: TRBV7-2; J gene: TRBJ1-3; CDR3 protein: CASSLYPIDGSSGNTIYF
V gene: TRBV7-9; J gene: TRBJ1-1; CDR3 protein: CASKMAYTEAFF
V gene: TRBV4-2; J gene: TRBJ2-1; CDR3 protein: CASSQGEASDEQFF
V gene: TRBV29-1; J gene: TRBJ2-5; CDR3 protein: CSAELGLQETQYF
V gene: TRBV7-9; J gene: TRBJ2-7; CDR3 protein: CASSLVGQSYEQYF
V gene: TRBV7-6; J gene: TRBJ2-5; CDR3 protein: CASSLATSGTETQYF
V gene: TRBV7-9; J gene: TRBJ2-2; CDR3 protein: CASSPRTPTGELFF
V gene: TRBV28; J gene: TRBJ2-7; CDR3 protein: CASSPLAGGSYEQYF
V gene: TRBV7-2; J gene: TRBJ2-1; CDR3 protein: CASSLVGLDEQFF
V gene: TRBV25-1; J gene: TRBJ2-7; CDR3 protein: CASRGLWYEQYF
V gene: TRBV6-5; J gene: TRBJ2-3; CDR3 protein: CASSPGAVQYF
V gene: TRBV4-1; J gene: TRBJ2-1; CDR3 protein: CASSQGSYQLAGSYNEQFF
V gene: TRBV10-3; J gene: TRBJ2-1; CDR3 protein: CAISEWVQGRGDEQFF
V gene: TRBV28; J gene: TRBJ1-5; CDR3 protein: CASSLYGGNQPQHF
V gene: TRBV11-2; J gene: TRBJ2-1; CDR3 protein: CASSQDTYNEQFF
V gene: TRBV5-5; J gene: TRBJ2-2; CDR3 protein: CASSFPSGAGTGELFF
V gene: TRBV28; J gene: TRBJ2-1; CDR3 protein: CASSLMGEQFF
V gene: TRBV6-5; J gene: TRBJ1-2; CDR3 protein: CASSQRDRAYGYTF
V gene: TRBV7-9; J gene: TRBJ2-1; CDR3 protein: CASSESGLLVDEQFF
V gene: TRBV5-5; J gene: TRBJ2-1; CDR3 protein: CASSLGGEQFF
V gene: TRBV28; J gene: TRBJ1-5; CDR3 protein: CASSLGWDSNQPQHF
V gene: TRBV20-1; J gene: TRBJ2-1; CDR3 protein: CSARDPLGREYNEQFF
V gene: TRBV28; J gene: TRBJ1-6; CDR3 protein: CASSLKGVVSSYNSPLHF
V gene: TRBV29-1; J gene: TRBJ2-1; CDR3 protein: CSVERAGEQFF
V gene: TRBV7-6; J gene: TRBJ2-2; CDR3 protein: CASTPLKGATGELFF
V gene: TRBV7-9; J gene: TRBJ2-7; CDR3 protein: CASSPPGSGRDEQYF
V gene: TRBV20-1; J gene: TRBJ2-1; CDR3 protein: CSARVQFNEQFF
V gene: TRBV7-9; J gene: TRBJ2-7; CDR3 protein: CASSLGDRGPLEQYF
V gene: TRBV20-1; J gene: TRBJ2-1; CDR3 protein: CSARSSGPYEQFF
V gene: TRBV19; J gene: TRBJ2-7; CDR3 protein: CASSIGSGHEQYF
V gene: TRBV28; J gene: TRBJ2-1; CDR3 protein: CASTFGNEQFF
V gene: TRBV7-6; J gene: TRBJ2-1; CDR3 protein: CASSFVPGYNEQFF
V gene: TRBV12-3/TRBV12-4; J gene: TRBJ1-2; CDR3 protein: CASSFSRLYGYTF
V gene: TRBV29-1; J gene: TRBJ2-1; CDR3 protein: CSVGTGSYNEQFF
V gene: TRBV7-6; J gene: TRBJ1-1; CDR3 protein: CASSPGTGPNTEAFF
V gene: TRBV19; J gene: TRBJ2-1; CDR3 protein: CASSITAGGGNEQFF
V gene: TRBV6-2/TRBV6-3; J gene: TRBJ2-1; CDR3 protein: CASSYSNWDEQFF
V gene: TRBV7-9; J gene: TRBJ2-7; CDR3 protein: CASSLGPGQGGPYEQYF
V gene: TRBV25-1; J gene: TRBJ2-7; CDR3 protein: CASSGRGDLGDEQYF
V gene: TRBV29-1; J gene: TRBJ2-7; CDR3 protein: CSVEGTGNPEQYF
V gene: TRBV20-1; J gene: TRBJ2-1; CDR3 protein: CSARDRIGGGFQQFF
V gene: TRBV19; J gene: TRBJ2-1; CDR3 protein: CASSIGLRSSYNEQFF
V gene: TRBV28; J gene: TRBJ2-3; CDR3 protein: CASSSAGVTDTQYF
V gene: TRBV5-4; J gene: TRBJ2-7; CDR3 protein: CASSLSSGGYEQYF
V gene: TRBV2; J gene: TRBJ2-7; CDR3 protein: CASSDLMPGQGAYEQYF
V gene: TRBV4-1; J gene: TRBJ2-7; CDR3 protein: CASSLDRGSYEQYF
V gene: TRBV19; J gene: TRBJ2-2; CDR3 protein: CASSIVGLPSTGELFF
V gene: TRBV20-1; J gene: TRBJ2-7; CDR3 protein: CSASPLGDLYEQYF
V gene: TRBV29-1; J gene: TRBJ2-3; CDR3 protein: CSVDGTSGRSPTDTQYF
V gene: TRBV7-3; J gene: TRBJ2-1; CDR3 protein: CASSIEGGSMGEQFF
V gene: TRBV4-2; J gene: TRBJ1-2; CDR3 protein: CASSQALPRTENYGYTF
V gene: TRBV7-9; J gene: TRBJ2-1; CDR3 protein: CASTGVAVGNEQFF
V gene: TRBV6-2/TRBV6-3; J gene: TRBJ2-2; CDR3 protein: CAGSQYRGISGGELFF